This T cell receptor (beta chain) stems from a study of CD8 T cells in ankylosing spondylitis. Study-level points and caveats: Certain motif variants had earlier been reported in reactive arthritis synovial fluid and blood. Significant enrichment of disease-linked clones was reportedly seen in matched ankylosing spondylitis synovial fluid. Characteristic of ankylosing spondylitis blood, it appeared, was a TCR beta motif comprising about eight highly homologous variants.

Regarding this clonotype: Its antigen is undetermined.

TCRdb re-called the 5' RACE reads with MiXCR, one entry per CDR3 protein. The sample has approximately 240,000 distinct CDR3 sequences, under 12% seen once. The CDR3 length is 14 residues. The V end was cut by 6 bases, the J end by 1 base, with 11 bases between. CDR1 is KGHSH and CDR2 is LQKENI in the germline V gene. The chain uses TRBV18 and TRBJ2-3, with D perhaps matching TRBD1 (5 bases). Sequenced sample: blood, either unsorted or a sorted T cell fraction (not recorded which). The TCR sequence derives from a male donor with ankylosing spondylitis or in good health (not recorded which). CDR3 region: CASSLTRGTDTQYF. The CDR3 region has the DNA TGTGCCAGCTCCCTGACCAGGGGCACAGATACGCAGTATTTT.